These 28 T cell receptor beta chains originate from one sample sequenced in a study of T cell repertoires in cytomegalovirus infection. Each CDR3 protein gets one entry after TCRdb re-called the reads with MiXCR. The sample has some 240,000 distinct CDR3 sequences; more than 15% are singletons. The sequencing sample was made of CD8+ T cells from PBMCs. The receptors were sampled from a human donor in good health (CMV status not recorded). Some clones in this sample may be carry-over from other donors' samples.

V is TRBV23-1 and J is TRBJ2-5; maybe TRBD2 (6 bases). TRBV23-1 is an ORF; its function is uncertain. Trimming took off 2 bases at V and 0 bases at J, with 10 bases between the two ends. The CDR3 loop spans 15 amino acids. CDR3 loop: CASSQKGGDQETQYF. The CDR3 region has the DNA TGCGCCAGCAGTCAAAAAGGAGGGGACCAAGAGACCCAGTACTTC.

In its sample, this clonotype was seen many times. The chain combines TRBV4-1 with TRBJ2-3; TRBD2 aligns across 11 bases. The CDR3 is made up of 17 amino acids. Germline assignment: CDR1 MGHRA and CDR2 YSYEKL. Germline trimming cut 1 base from V and 3 bases from J; bases unmatched to any gene: 6. In DNA form, the CDR3 reads TGCGCCAGCAGCCAAGGCCCCCCTAGCGGGGGGACAGATACGCAGTATTTT. Protein product: CASSQGPPSGGTDTQYF.

The sample holds many counts of this clonotype. The rearrangement links TRBV7-6 to TRBJ2-7; D is possibly TRBD1 or TRBD2 (5 bases each). CDR1 is SGHVS, CDR2 FNYEAQ, per germline. The CDR3 spans 13 residues. Deletions cut 5 bases from V and 6 bases from J, with 14 bases between. The CDR3, as DNA: TGTGCCAGCAGCCCAACCGGGACGGGCGAGCAGTACTTC. Protein sequence: CASSPTGTGEQYF.

This clonotype was found a few times. This chain joins TRBV19 and TRBJ2-5; 12 bases line up with TRBD2. The CDR3 sequence is 17 residues long. Germline CDR1 reads LNHDA; CDR2 reads SQIVND (reference sequence). With 4 bases clipped from V and 5 bases from J, the junction kept 11 bases outside the gene matches. CDR3 loop: CASSTGLAGPAGETQYF. The CDR3 region has the DNA TGTGCCAGTAGTACAGGACTAGCGGGGCCAGCGGGGGAGACCCAGTACTTC.

The sample holds many counts of this clonotype. The chain uses TRBV12-5 and TRBJ2-1; D is possibly TRBD1 (6 bases). Trimming stripped 5 bases from V and 10 bases from J, with 9 bases between. This CDR3 has 11 amino acids. Per germline, CDR1 LGHNT and CDR2 FRNRAP. This CDR3 reads CASGLGQEQFF. CDR3 bases: TGTGCTAGTGGTCTTGGACAGGAGCAGTTCTTC.

The chain employs TRBV23-1 and TRBJ1-6, with D unresolved. TRBV23-1 is assigned to the ORF class and has an uncertain function. The CDR3 totals 13 residues. Trimming shortened V by 10 bases and J by 4 bases, and 11 bases separated the two germline ends. CDR3 bases: TGCGCCACCAGGAGCCCTTATAATTCACCCCTCCACTTT. Its translation is CATRSPYNSPLHF.

The sample holds many counts of this clonotype. The CDR3 DNA reads TGTGCCAGCAGTGAGTACGGAGGCCCCGGGGCTGAAGCTTTCTTT. Encoded protein: CASSEYGGPGAEAFF. The chain has TRBV6-1 and TRBJ1-1; D remains ambiguous. The CDR3 has 15 residues. V was pared by 3 bases and J by 6 bases, with 17 bases between. CDR1 MNHNS and CDR2 SASEGT come from the germline V gene.

The genes are TRBV28 and TRBJ2-7; D tentatively fits TRBD1 or TRBD2 (6 bases each). V lost 2 bases and J lost 0, with 14 bases in between. In germline, CDR1 is MDHEN, CDR2 SYDVKM. CDR3 length: 16 residues. The CDR3 coding sequence is TGTGCCAGCAGTTTACCGAGCGGAGGGGGCTCCTACGAGCAGTACTTC. Amino acids: CASSLPSGGGSYEQYF. Supplemented by reference TRBV28 and TRBJ2-7, the full variable domain reads DVKVTQSSRYLVKRTGEKVFLECVQDMDHENMFWYRQDPGLGLRLIYFSYDVKMKEKGDIPEGYSVSREKKERFSLILESASTNQTSMYLCASSLPSGGGSYEQYFGPGTRLTVT.

This clonotype occurred many times. The chain has TRBV7-2 and TRBJ2-7, with 8 bases matching TRBD2. Trimming removed 5 bases from V and 6 bases from J; junction bases left unmatched: 9. CDR1 is SGHTA, CDR2 FQGNSA, per germline. The CDR3 has 14 residues. The CDR3 region is CASSPTGGAGEQYF. The CDR3 DNA follows: TGTGCCAGCAGCCCTACCGGGGGGGCGGGCGAGCAGTACTTC.

This clonotype has ten or more counts. The chain links TRBV7-9 to TRBJ2-7; 9 positions agree with TRBD2. Losses at the gene ends were 1 base for V and 5 bases for J; bases not matched to a gene: 6. The germline V gene has CDR1 SEHNR and CDR2 FQNEAQ (reference sequence). This CDR3 is built from 15 residues. CDR3 bases: TGTGCCAGCAGCTTAGGAGCGGGGGGAGTCCACGAGCAGTACTTC. It yields the protein CASSLGAGGVHEQYF.

This clonotype was seen at least ten times. The chain has TRBV11-2 and TRBJ2-4, with D possibly TRBD1 on 6 matching bases. This CDR3 has 15 amino acids. Per the germline V gene, CDR1 is SGHAT and CDR2 is FQNNGV. The V gene lost 2 bases and the J gene lost 7 bases, with 15 bases spanning the gap. For the CDR3, the DNA is TGTGCCAGCAGCTTAAACAGGGAAGAATGGAACATTCAGTACTTC. It specifies CASSLNREEWNIQYF.

This clonotype has just a few counts. J is TRBJ1-1 and V is TRBV7-9; 7 bases align to TRBD1. This CDR3 is built from 16 residues. J lost 0 bases, V lost 5 bases, and 9 bases had no gene match. Germline V gene sequence: CDR1 SEHNR, CDR2 FQNEAQ (reference sequence). CDR3 amino acids: CASSHRGQIMNTEAFF. In DNA form, the CDR3 reads TGTGCCAGCAGCCATAGGGGACAGATAATGAACACTGAAGCTTTCTTT.

This clonotype appeared many times. The rearrangement links TRBV7-6 to TRBJ1-2; D perhaps matches TRBD1 (6 bases). There are 13 residues in the CDR3. V gave up 4 bases and J gave up 4 bases, with 10 bases separating them. Germline CDR1 and CDR2: SGHVS and FNYEAQ. The CDR3 nucleotides read TGTGCCAGCAGCTCCGGGGGCGGCTATGGCTACACCTTC. Its protein is CASSSGGGYGYTF.

The chain employs TRBV14 and TRBJ2-7; 11 bases agree with TRBD2. Trimming cost V 4 bases and J 0 bases; bases outside gene matches: 5. CDR3 length equals 16 residues. Germline V gives CDR1 SGHDN, CDR2 FVKESK. CDR3 sequence reads: CASSLRTSGRSYEQYF. The CDR3 DNA is TGTGCCAGCAGCCTTCGGACTAGCGGGCGCTCCTACGAGCAGTACTTC.

This clonotype was detected only a few times. The rearrangement links TRBV24-1 to TRBJ1-2; the match to TRBD1 covers 9 bases. Germline CDR1 KGHDR, CDR2 SFDVKD. J lost 4 bases, V lost 3 bases, and 8 bases had no gene match. This CDR3 comprises 16 residues. CDR3 DNA: TGTGCCACCAGTGATCCCCGGGACAGGGACGGCTATGGCTACACCTTC. It translates to CATSDPRDRDGYGYTF.

This clonotype was detected a few times. This chain joins TRBV3-1 and TRBJ1-3; D uncertain. Trimming removed 2 bases from V and 4 bases from J, with 12 bases in between. Germline CDR1 LGHDT, CDR2 YNNKEL (reference sequence). The CDR3 is 15 amino acids. CDR3 residues: CASSQLQTLGNTIYF. Here the CDR3 DNA reads TGTGCCAGCAGCCAACTCCAAACCCTCGGAAACACCATATATTTT.

This clonotype was recorded a few times. J is TRBJ2-3 and V is TRBV5-4, with D uncertain. The CDR3 is 13 amino acids. Germline CDR1 reads SGHNT; CDR2 reads YYREEE (reference sequence). V lost 4 bases and J lost 3, with 9 bases in between. The CDR3 loop is CASSPESTDTQYF. Written as DNA, the CDR3 is TGTGCCAGCAGCCCAGAGTCGACAGATACGCAGTATTTT.

The table lists this clonotype with many counts. V is TRBV20-1 and J is TRBJ1-1, with a possible D match to TRBD1 (6 bases). The ends were cut back, 3 bases at V and 0 bases at J, with 17 bases in the middle. CDR3 length: 16 amino acids. CDR1 DFQATT and CDR2 SNEGSKA come from the germline V gene (reference sequence). As DNA, the CDR3 is TGCAGTGCTAGGGACACCAGGGGTGGGATGAACACTGAAGCTTTCTTT. Protein product: CSARDTRGGMNTEAFF.

This rearrangement joins TRBV5-4 to TRBJ1-1; D uncertain. V lost 1 base and J 8 bases, leaving 9 bases between the germline ends. The length of the CDR3 is 12 residues. From germline, CDR1 is SGHNT and CDR2 YYREEE (reference sequence). CDR3 bases: TGTGCCAGCAGCTTGATGTCCCAGGAAGCTTTCTTT. Translated: CASSLMSQEAFF.

The chain couples TRBV2 to TRBJ1-5, with a weak D call TRBD1 (5 bases). The CDR3 has 15 residues. CDR1 and CDR2 (germline): SNHLY, FYNNEI. Trimming stripped 6 bases from V and 1 base from J, with 13 bases between. CDR3 region: CASRELGGSNQPQHF. CDR3 in DNA: TGTGCCAGCAGGGAACTCGGGGGGAGCAATCAGCCCCAGCATTTT.

This clonotype was counted between two and nine times. The rearrangement uses TRBV7-9 and TRBJ1-6; D gene unclear. Germline V gene data show CDR1 as SEHNR and CDR2 as FQNEAQ (reference sequence). Deletions cut 4 bases from V and 6 bases from J, with 4 bases between. The CDR3 contains 12 residues. CDR3 region: CASSWGNSPLHF. The CDR3 DNA reads TGTGCCAGCAGCTGGGGTAATTCACCCCTCCACTTT.

Comment on this clonotype: The junction shows a germline mismatch at one end, possibly a read error. The V and J genes are TRBV7-9 and TRBJ2-1; no definite D call. Germline loops: CDR1 SEHNR, CDR2 FQNEAQ (reference sequence). The CDR3 totals 12 residues. The CDR3 nucleotides read TGTGCCAGCAGTCCACGGTACAATGAGCAGTCCTTC. Its protein is CASSPRYNEQSF.

This clonotype has only a few counts. The chain is built from TRBV7-2 and TRBJ2-5, with unresolved D. Germline-derived CDR1 and CDR2 are SGHTA and FQGNSA. This CDR3 is 13 amino acids long. The V end was cut by 6 bases, the J end by 2 bases, with 10 bases between. The CDR3 here is CASRGVGQETQYF. DNA of the CDR3: TGTGCCAGCAGGGGTGTGGGACAAGAGACCCAGTACTTC.

This clonotype was counted many times. The gene calls are TRBV7-8 and TRBJ2-7; D uncertain. Per germline, CDR1 SGHVS and CDR2 FQNEAQ. There are 15 residues in the CDR3. Deletions cut 5 bases from V and 4 bases from J, with 18 bases between. This CDR3 reads CASSQLGLRGYEQYF. The DNA for the CDR3 is TGTGCCAGCAGCCAGTTGGGGTTAAGAGGTTACGAGCAGTACTTC. Full variable domain (missing parts from reference TRBV7-8 and TRBJ2-7): GAGVSQSPRYKVAKRGQDVALRCDPISGHVSLFWYQQALGQGPEFLTYFQNEAQLDKSGLPSDRFFAERPEGSVSTLKIQRTQQEDSAVYLCASSQLGLRGYEQYFGPGTRLTVT.

This clonotype was observed a few times. This CDR3 is CASSFTGGSYNEQFF. The CDR3 region has the DNA TGTGCCAGCAGTTTTACAGGGGGCTCCTACAATGAGCAGTTCTTC. This chain connects TRBV12-3 or TRBV12-4 to TRBJ2-1; TRBD1 matches 8 bases. V trimming: 3 bases; J trimming: 0 bases; junction bases outside the gene matches: 1. This CDR3 region has 15 residues.

This clonotype was seen many times. CDR3 protein: CASSFPRTRRNFETQYF. The CDR3, as DNA: TGTGCCAGCAGCTTCCCTCGGACCCGGCGGAATTTCGAGACCCAGTACTTC. The V gene is TRBV7-9, the J gene TRBJ2-5; the D is unclear. Germline CDR1 and CDR2: SEHNR and FQNEAQ (reference sequence). This CDR3 spans 17 amino acids. The V end lost 3 bases, the J end lost 5 bases, and 22 bases lay between the germline ends.

This clonotype occurred many times. V gene TRBV14 combines with J gene TRBJ2-1; tentative D call: TRBD2 (5 bases). The CDR3 spans 16 residues. Germline V gives CDR1 SGHDN, CDR2 FVKESK. Trimming pared 1 base from V and 2 bases from J, leaving 12 bases between. The CDR3 DNA sequence: TGTGCCAGCAGCCAAGTCGGTACCGGGGCCTACAATGAGCAGTTCTTC. It translates to CASSQVGTGAYNEQFF.

This clonotype appeared many times. This chain connects TRBV7-2 to TRBJ2-7, with 11 bases matching TRBD2. Germline V gene lookup returns CDR1 SGHTA and CDR2 FQGNSA. The CDR3 contains 16 residues. V trimming: 5 bases; J trimming: 0 bases; junction bases outside the gene matches: 6. Here the CDR3 reads CASSIDSGGASYEQYF. The CDR3, as DNA: TGTGCCAGCAGCATAGATAGCGGGGGGGCCTCCTACGAGCAGTACTTC.